The rows below give T cell receptor beta chains drawn from one sample of a study of blood T cell repertoires in COVID-19. Assay used: immunoSEQ multiplex PCR; TCRdb lists only in-frame clones, some missing. This table holds roughly 120,000 clones, about 88% found once. Sequenced input: peripheral blood. Receptors originate from a man in his forties or fifties with acute or convalescent COVID-19. The CDR3 runs from the conserved cysteine through the conserved F or W. Fields, in order: D gene, V gene, clone size, J gene, CDR3 protein, CDR3 DNA. A D gene is named only where the DNA matches it firmly. Clone size is given for some rows only: seen once, a few or many times, or a class if the clone is expanded.

>NA|TRBV6-5|NA|TRBJ2-5
CASTQTGSKGTQYF
TGTGCCAGCACCCAGACAGGCTCTAAGGGGACCCAGTACTTC
>TRBD1|TRBV18|once|TRBJ2-7
CASSPRGPGGEQYF
TGTGCCAGCTCACCGAGGGGGCCAGGTGGCGAGCAGTACTTC
>NA|TRBV5-4|NA|TRBJ1-1
CASSWRATTEAFF
TGTGCCAGCAGCTGGAGGGCTACCACTGAAGCTTTCTTT
>NA|TRBV30|NA|TRBJ1-6
CAWDPGTYNSPLHF
TGTGCCTGGGACCCGGGGACCTATAATTCACCCCTCCACTTT
>NA|TRBV11-2|NA|TRBJ1-1
CASSSRGGEAFF
TGTGCCAGCAGCTCCAGAGGTGGGGAAGCTTTCTTT
>TRBD2|TRBV7-8|NA|TRBJ2-7
CASRRDYSYEQYF
TGTGCCAGCAGGAGGGACTACTCCTACGAGCAGTACTTC
>NA|TRBV5-1|NA|TRBJ2-5
CASSLQGGTQYF
TGCGCCAGCAGCTTGCAGGGGGGGACCCAGTACTTC
>NA|TRBV18|NA|TRBJ2-5
CASSLTVETQYF
TGTGCCAGCTCGCTGACAGTAGAGACCCAGTACTTC
>NA|TRBV18|NA|TRBJ2-1
CASSPPVRDYNEQFF
TGTGCCAGCTCACCACCGGTGAGGGACTACAATGAGCAGTTCTTC
>NA|TRBV21-1|NA|TRBJ1-4
CASERGGVGEKLFF
TGTGCCAGCGAACGGGGGGGTGTCGGTGAAAAACTGTTTTTT
>TRBD1|TRBV16|few|TRBJ2-7
CASSQSGTGGGEQYF
TGTGCCAGCAGCCAATCCGGGACAGGGGGCGGCGAGCAGTACTTC
>TRBD1|TRBV7-9|NA|TRBJ1-1
CASSRRQGSNTEAFF
TGTGCCAGCAGCCGACGACAGGGGTCGAACACTGAAGCTTTCTTT
>TRBD1|TRBV5-1|few|TRBJ2-7
CASSLDRDREGYEQYF
TGCGCCAGCAGCTTGGACCGGGACAGGGAAGGATACGAGCAGTACTTC
>TRBD1|TRBV5-5|NA|TRBJ2-1
CASSGGQGTYNEQFF
TGTGCCAGCAGCGGAGGACAGGGAACATACAATGAGCAGTTCTTC
>NA|TRBV18|NA|TRBJ1-4
CASSPTGTNEKLFF
TGTGCCAGCTCACCGACAGGAACTAATGAAAAACTGTTTTTT